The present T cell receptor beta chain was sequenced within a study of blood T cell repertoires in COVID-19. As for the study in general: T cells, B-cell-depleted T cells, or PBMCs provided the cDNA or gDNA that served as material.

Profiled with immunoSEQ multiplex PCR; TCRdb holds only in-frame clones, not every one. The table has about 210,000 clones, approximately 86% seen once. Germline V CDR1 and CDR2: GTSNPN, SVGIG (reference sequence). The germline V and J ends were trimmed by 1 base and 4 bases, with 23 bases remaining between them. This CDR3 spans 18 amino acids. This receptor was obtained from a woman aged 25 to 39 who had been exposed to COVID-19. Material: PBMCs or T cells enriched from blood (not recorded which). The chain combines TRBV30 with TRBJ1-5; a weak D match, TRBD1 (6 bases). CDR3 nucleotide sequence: TGTGCCTGGAGTGGTACAGGTGGGGGCCTCGGGCTAAATCAGCCCCAGCATTTT. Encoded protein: CAWSGTGGGLGLNQPQHF.